This T cell receptor beta chain was captured in a study of beta chain features in type 1 diabetes. In the study overall: All samples together contributed around 100,000,000 sorted cells for examination.

Whole-study findings and limits: TCRB CDR3s from Type 1 diabetes patients were moderately but significantly shorter in all four CD4+ subsets. TCRB repertoires of naive, central memory and Treg cells appeared more similar among patients than among healthy donors. It was not settled here whether HLA type affects TCRB rearrangement. A cDNA-based sequencing approach could over-represent cells with high TCR expression.

The isolated RNA, all of it, was reverse transcribed, so expressed TCRB transcripts were what got sequenced. The table came from immunoSEQ multiplex PCR; TCRdb's copy has only in-frame clones and leaves some out. The sample gives 150,000 to 200,000 clones, approximately 10% of which show up once; around 0.7% is in the top ten. The CDR3 is 12 residues long. V was trimmed by 2 bases and J by 2 bases, leaving 3 bases between them. Germline values: CDR1 MDHEN, CDR2 SYDVKM. Points on this clone: The antigen is unknown.

Material: central memory CD4+ T cells from blood. The chain recombines TRBV28 with TRBJ1-1; the D is unclear. The sequence was collected from a young woman with type 1 diabetes. The CDR3: CASSLHNTEAFF. The CDR3 DNA is TGTGCCAGCAGTTTACATAACACTGAAGCTTTCTTT.